Included here is one TCR beta chain sequence, with context. What it binds is not known. This specimen comes from a study of cytomegalovirus exposure and HLA in healthy donors. V was shortened by 5 bases and J by 2 bases, with 16 bases between the two germline ends. The CDR3 is made up of 16 amino acids. Looked up from germline, CDR1 is LNHDA and CDR2 is SQIVND (reference sequence). The donors (healthy individuals) were bone marrow donors. Study-wide results and caveats: Among CMV-associated TCR beta chains, most appeared HLA-restricted in a later analysis.

The PCR employed 60 Vbeta primers together with 13 Jbeta primers. The method was immunoSEQ multiplex PCR; TCRdb's version includes in-frame clones alone and lacks a portion of them. The data contain tens of thousands of clones, 70% of them singletons. The clonotype originates from an older woman in good health and CMV-seropositive. Material: PBMCs. The rearrangement links TRBV19 to TRBJ1-3; D might be TRBD1 (5 bases). CDR3: CASSPRGGDPGNTIYF. CDR3 DNA: TGTGCCAGTAGTCCCAGAGGAGGGGACCCTGGAAACACCATATATTTT.